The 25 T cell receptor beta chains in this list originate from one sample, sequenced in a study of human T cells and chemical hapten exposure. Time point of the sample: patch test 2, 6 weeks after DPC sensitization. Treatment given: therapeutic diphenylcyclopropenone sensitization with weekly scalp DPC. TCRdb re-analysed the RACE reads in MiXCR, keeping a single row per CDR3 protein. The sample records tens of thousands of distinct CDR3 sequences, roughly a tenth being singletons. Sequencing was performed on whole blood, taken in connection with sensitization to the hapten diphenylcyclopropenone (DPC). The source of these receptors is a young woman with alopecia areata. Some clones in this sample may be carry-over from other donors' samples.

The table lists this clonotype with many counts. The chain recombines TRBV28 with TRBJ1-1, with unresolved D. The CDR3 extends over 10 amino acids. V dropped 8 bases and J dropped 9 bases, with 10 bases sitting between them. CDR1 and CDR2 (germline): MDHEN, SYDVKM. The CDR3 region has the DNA TGTGCCAGCGCCTCATACCAAGCTTTCTTT. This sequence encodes CASASYQAFF.

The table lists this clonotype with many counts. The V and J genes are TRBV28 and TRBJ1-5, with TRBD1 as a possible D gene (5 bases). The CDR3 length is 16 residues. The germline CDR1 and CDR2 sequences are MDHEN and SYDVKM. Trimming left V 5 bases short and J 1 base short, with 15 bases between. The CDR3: CASSPRAGSSNQPQHF. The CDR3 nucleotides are TGTGCCAGCAGTCCCCGGGCAGGGTCAAGCAATCAGCCCCAGCATTTT.

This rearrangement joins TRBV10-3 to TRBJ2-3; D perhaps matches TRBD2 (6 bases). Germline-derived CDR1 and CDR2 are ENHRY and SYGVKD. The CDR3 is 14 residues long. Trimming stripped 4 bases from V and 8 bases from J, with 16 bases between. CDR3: CAISAEVVEGTQYF. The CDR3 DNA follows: TGTGCCATCAGTGCGGAAGTAGTGGAGGGTACGCAGTATTTT.

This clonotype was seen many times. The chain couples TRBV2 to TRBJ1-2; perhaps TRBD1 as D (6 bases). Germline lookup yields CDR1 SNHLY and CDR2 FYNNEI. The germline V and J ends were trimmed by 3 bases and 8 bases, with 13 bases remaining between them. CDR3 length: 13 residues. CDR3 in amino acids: CASSDTGTYGYTF. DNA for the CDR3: TGTGCCAGCAGTGATACCGGGACATACGGCTACACCTTC.

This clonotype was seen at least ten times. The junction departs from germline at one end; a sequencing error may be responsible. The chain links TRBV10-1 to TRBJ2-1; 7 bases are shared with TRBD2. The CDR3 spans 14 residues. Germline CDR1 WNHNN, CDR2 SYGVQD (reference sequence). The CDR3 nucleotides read TGCGCCAGCAGTAAGTCCCTAGCGGAGTCTGAGCAGTTCTTC. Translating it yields CASSKSLAESEQFF.

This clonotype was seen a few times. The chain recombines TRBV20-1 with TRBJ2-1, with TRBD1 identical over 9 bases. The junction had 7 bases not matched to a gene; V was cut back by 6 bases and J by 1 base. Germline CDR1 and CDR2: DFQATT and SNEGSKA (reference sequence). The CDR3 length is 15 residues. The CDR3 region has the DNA TGCAGTGCCCCCCCCGGGACAGGGTCCTACAATGAGCAGTTCTTC. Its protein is CSAPPGTGSYNEQFF.

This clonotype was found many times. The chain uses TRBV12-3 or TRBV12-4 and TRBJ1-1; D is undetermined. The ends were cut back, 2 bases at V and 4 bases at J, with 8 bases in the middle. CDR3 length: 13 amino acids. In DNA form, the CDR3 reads TGTGCCAGCAGTTTATGGGCCAGCACTGAAGCTTTCTTT. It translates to CASSLWASTEAFF.

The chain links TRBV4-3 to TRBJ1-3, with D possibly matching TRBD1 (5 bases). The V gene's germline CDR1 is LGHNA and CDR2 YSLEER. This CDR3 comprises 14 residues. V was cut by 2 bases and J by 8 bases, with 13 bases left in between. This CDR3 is CASSQQGSGDTIYF. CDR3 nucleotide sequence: TGCGCCAGCAGCCAACAGGGTTCCGGGGACACCATATATTTT.

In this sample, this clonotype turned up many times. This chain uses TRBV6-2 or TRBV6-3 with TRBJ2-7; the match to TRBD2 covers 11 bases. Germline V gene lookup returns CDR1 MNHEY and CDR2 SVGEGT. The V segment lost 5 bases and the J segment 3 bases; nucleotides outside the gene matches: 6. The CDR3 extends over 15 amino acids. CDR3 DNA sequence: TGTGCCAGCAGTGCAACCGGGACTAGCGGCTACGAGCAGTACTTC. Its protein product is CASSATGTSGYEQYF.

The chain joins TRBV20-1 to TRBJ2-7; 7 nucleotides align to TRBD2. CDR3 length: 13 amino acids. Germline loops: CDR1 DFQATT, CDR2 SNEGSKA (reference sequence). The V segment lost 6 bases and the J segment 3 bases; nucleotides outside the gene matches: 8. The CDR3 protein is CSALGGGVYEQYF. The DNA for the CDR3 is TGCAGTGCCCTCGGCGGGGGTGTCTACGAGCAGTACTTC.

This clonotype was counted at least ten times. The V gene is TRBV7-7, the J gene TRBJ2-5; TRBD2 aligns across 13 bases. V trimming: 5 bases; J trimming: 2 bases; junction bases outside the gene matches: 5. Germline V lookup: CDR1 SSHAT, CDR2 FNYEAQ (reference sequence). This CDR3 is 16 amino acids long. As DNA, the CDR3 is TGTGCCAGCAGCCCTGGACTAGCGGGGGTGCAAGAGACCCAGTACTTC. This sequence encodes CASSPGLAGVQETQYF.

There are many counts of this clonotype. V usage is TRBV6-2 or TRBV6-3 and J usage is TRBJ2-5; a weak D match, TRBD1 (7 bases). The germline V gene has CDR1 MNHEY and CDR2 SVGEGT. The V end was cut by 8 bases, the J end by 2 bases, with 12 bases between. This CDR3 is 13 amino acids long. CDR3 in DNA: TGTGCCAGCCGACAGGGAGGTCAAGAGACCCAGTACTTC. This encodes CASRQGGQETQYF.

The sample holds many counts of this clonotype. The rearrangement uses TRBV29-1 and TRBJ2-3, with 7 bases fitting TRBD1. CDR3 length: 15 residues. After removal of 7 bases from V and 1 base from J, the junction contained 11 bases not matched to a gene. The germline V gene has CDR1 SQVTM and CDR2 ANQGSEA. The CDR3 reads CSAIPGQKGTDTQYF. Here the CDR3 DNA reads TGCAGCGCAATACCGGGACAGAAGGGCACAGATACGCAGTATTTT.

The CDR3 region is CSAKIYGTVTYSNQPQHF. DNA for the CDR3: TGCAGTGCTAAAATATACGGGACAGTAACTTATAGCAATCAGCCCCAGCATTTT. V gene TRBV20-1 combines with J gene TRBJ1-5, with TRBD1 matching over 7 bases. J was trimmed by 0 bases and V by 4 bases; bases with no gene match: 15. Germline-derived CDR1 and CDR2 are DFQATT and SNEGSKA (reference sequence). This CDR3 is 18 amino acids long.

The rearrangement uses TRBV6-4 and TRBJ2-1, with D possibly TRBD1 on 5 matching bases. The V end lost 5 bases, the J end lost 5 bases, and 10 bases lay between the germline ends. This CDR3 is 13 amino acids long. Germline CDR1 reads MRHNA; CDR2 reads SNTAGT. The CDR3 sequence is CASSTGPHNEQFF. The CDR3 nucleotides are TGTGCCAGCAGTACAGGACCTCACAATGAGCAGTTCTTC.

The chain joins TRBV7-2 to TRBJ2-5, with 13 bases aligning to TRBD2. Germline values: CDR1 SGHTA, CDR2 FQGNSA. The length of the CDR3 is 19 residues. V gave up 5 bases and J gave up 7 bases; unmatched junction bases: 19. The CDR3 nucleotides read TGTGCCAGCAGCCCTAGGACTAGCGGGGGTTTCCGGACCACTGGGACCCAGTACTTC. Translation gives CASSPRTSGGFRTTGTQYF.

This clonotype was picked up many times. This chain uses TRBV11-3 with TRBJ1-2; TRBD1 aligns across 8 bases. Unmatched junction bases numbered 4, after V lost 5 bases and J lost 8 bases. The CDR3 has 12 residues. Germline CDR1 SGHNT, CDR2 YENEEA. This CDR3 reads CASSPGGGGYTF. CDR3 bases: TGTGCCAGCAGCCCAGGGGGCGGGGGCTACACCTTC.

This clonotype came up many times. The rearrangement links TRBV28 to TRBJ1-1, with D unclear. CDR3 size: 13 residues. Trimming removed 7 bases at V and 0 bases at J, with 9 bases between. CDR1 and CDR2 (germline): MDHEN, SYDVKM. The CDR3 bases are TGTGCCAGCATACCTAGTATGAACACTGAAGCTTTCTTT. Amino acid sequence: CASIPSMNTEAFF.

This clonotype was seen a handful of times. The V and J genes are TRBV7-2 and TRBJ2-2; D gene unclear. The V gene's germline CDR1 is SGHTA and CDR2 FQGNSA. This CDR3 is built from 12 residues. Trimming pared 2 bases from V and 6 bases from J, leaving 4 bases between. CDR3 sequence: CASSLTSGELFF. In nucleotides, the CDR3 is TGTGCCAGCAGCTTAACGTCCGGGGAGCTGTTTTTT.

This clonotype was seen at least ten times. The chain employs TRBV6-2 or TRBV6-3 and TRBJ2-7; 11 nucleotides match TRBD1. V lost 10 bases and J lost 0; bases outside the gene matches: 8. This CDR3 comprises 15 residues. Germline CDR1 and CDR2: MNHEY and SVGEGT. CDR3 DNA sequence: TGTGCCACCTGGTCCGGGACAGGGGGCTCCTACGAGCAGTACTTC. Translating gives CATWSGTGGSYEQYF.

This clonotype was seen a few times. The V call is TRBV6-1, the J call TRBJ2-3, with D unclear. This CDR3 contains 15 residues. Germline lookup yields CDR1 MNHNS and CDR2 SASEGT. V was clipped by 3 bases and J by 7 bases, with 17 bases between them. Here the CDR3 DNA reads TGTGCCAGCAGTGAGTCCTTGGCGGCGTCTAATACGCAGTATTTT. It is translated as CASSESLAASNTQYF.

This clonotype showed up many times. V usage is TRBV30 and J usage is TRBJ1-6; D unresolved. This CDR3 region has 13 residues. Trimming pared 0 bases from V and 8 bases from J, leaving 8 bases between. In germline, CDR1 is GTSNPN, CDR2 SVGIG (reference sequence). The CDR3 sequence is CAWSVGRDSPLHF. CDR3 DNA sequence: TGTGCCTGGAGTGTGGGAAGGGATTCACCCCTCCACTTT.

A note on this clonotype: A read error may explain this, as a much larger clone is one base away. CDR3 in amino acids: CNRTAHSYGYTF. As DNA, the CDR3 is TGCAACCGGACAGCTCACAGCTATGGCTACACCTTC. The V gene is TRBV29-1, the J gene TRBJ1-2; D possibly corresponds to TRBD1 (6 bases). CDR3 length: 12 amino acids. CDR1 is SQVTM and CDR2 is ANQGSEA in the germline V gene.

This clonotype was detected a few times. The CDR3 reads CASSLPRQGTEAFF. The CDR3 DNA reads as TGTGCCAGCAGTTTACCACGACAGGGGACAGAAGCTTTCTTT. The chain combines TRBV28 with TRBJ1-1; 8 positions match TRBD1. The V segment lost 2 bases and the J segment 8 bases; nucleotides outside the gene matches: 7. Germline CDR1 and CDR2: MDHEN and SYDVKM. The CDR3 covers 14 residues.

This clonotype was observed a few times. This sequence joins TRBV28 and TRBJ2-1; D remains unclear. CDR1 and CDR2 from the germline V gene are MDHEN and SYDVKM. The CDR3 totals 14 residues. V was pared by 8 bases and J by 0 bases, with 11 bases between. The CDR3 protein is CASERTYSYNEQFF. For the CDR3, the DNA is TGTGCCAGCGAACGGACCTACTCCTACAATGAGCAGTTCTTC.